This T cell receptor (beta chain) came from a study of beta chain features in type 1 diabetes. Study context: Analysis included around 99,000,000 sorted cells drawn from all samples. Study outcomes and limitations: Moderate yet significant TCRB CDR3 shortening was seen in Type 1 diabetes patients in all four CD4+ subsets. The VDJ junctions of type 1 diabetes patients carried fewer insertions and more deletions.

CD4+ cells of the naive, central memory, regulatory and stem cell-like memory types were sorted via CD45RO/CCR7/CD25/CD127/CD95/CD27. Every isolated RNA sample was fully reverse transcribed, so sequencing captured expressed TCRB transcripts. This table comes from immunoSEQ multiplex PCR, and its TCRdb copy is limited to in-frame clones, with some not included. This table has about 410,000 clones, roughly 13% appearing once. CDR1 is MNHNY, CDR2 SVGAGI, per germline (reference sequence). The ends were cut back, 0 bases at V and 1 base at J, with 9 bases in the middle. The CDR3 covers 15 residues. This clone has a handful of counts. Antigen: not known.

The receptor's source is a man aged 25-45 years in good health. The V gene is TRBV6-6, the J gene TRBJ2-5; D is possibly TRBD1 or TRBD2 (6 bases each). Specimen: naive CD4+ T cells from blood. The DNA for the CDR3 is TGTGCCAGCAGTTACTCGGGGGGCTCCCAAGAGACCCAGTACTTC. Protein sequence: CASSYSGGSQETQYF.